This TCR beta chain emerged from a study of blood T cell repertoires in COVID-19. About the study: Sites across the United States, Italy and Spain contributed samples from acute and convalescent COVID-19. Sources were T cells, B-cell-depleted T cells, or PBMCs; the material itself was cDNA or gDNA.

Original methodology: Researchers report that nucleated cell counts were estimated from reference gene primer amplification. The method was immunoSEQ multiplex PCR; TCRdb's version includes in-frame clones alone and lacks a portion of them. V, J and clone size are those of that table, while D and trimming were read from the DNA. This sample has more than 35,000 clones, with approximately 90% found just once. Trimming took off 2 bases at V and 5 bases at J, with 10 bases between the two ends. CDR3 length: 14 amino acids. The germline V gene encodes CDR1 MNHNY and CDR2 SVGAGI (reference sequence). The sequenced sample consisted of peripheral blood. This TCR came from a man between 60 and 75 years old with acute or convalescent COVID-19. The gene calls are TRBV6-6 and TRBJ2-1; D is unclear. Here the CDR3 DNA reads TGTGCCAGCAGTTACAGCCTAATAAACAATGAGCAGTTCTTC. This translates into CASSYSLINNEQFF.